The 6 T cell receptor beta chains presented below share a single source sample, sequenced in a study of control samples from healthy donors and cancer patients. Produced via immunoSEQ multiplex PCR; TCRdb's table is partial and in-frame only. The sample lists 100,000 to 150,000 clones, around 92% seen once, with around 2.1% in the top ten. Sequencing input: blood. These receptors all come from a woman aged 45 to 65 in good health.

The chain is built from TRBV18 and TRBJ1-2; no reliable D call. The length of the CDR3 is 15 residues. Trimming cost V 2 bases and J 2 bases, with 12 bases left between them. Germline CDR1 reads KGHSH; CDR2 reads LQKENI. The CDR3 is CASSPTEIPNYGYTF. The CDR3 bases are TGTGCCAGCTCACCAACAGAGATCCCAAACTATGGCTACACCTTC.

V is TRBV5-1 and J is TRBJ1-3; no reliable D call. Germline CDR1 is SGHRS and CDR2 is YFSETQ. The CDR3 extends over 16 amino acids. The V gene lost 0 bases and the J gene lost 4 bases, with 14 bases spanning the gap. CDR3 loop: CASSLAGIVNGNTIYF. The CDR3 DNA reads TGCGCCAGCAGCTTGGCGGGGATAGTGAACGGAAACACCATATATTTT.

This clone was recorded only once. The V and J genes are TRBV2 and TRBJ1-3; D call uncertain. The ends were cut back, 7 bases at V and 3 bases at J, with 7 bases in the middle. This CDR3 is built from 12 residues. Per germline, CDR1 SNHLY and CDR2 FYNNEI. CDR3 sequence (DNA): TGTGCCAGCAAACCGGGTGGAAACACCATATATTTT. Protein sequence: CASKPGGNTIYF.

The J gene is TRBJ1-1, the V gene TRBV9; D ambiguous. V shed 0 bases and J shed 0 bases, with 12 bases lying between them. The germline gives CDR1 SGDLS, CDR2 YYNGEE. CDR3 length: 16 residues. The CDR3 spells CASSVGSTRLNTEAFF. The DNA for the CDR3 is TGTGCCAGCAGCGTAGGATCAACAAGGTTGAACACTGAAGCTTTCTTT.

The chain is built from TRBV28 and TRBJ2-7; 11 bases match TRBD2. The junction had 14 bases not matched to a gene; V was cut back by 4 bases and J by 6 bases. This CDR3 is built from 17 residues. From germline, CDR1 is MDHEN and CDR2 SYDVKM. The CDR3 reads CASSSLGVAGGPFEQYF. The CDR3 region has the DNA TGTGCCAGCAGTTCCCTGGGGGTAGCGGGAGGGCCATTCGAGCAGTACTTC.

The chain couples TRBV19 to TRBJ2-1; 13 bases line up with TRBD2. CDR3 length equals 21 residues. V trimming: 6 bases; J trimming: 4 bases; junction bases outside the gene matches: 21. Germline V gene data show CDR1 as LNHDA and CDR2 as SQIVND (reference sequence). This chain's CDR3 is CASSGLRTGTSGMKGYNEQFF. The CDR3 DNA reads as TGTGCCAGTAGCGGACTGAGGACCGGGACTAGCGGGATGAAGGGTTACAATGAGCAGTTCTTC. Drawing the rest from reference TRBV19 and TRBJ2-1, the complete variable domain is DGGITQSPKYLFRKEGQNVTLSCEQNLNHDAMYWYRQDPGQGLRLIYYSQIVNDFQKGDIAEGYSVSREKKESFPLTVTSAQKNPTAFYLCASSGLRTGTSGMKGYNEQFFGPGTRLTVL.